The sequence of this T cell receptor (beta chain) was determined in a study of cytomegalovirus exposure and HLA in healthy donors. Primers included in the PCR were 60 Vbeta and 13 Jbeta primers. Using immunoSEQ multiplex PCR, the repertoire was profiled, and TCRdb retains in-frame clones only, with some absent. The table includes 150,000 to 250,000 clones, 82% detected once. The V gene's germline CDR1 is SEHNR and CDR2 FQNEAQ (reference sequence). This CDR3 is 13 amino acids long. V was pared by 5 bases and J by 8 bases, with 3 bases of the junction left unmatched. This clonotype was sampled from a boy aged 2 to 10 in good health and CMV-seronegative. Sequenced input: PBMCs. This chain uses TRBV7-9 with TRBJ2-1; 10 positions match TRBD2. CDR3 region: CASSKRGGDEQFF. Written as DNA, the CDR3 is TGTGCCAGCAGCAAGCGGGGGGGCGATGAGCAGTTCTTC.